This TCR beta chain was captured in a study of CD8 T cells in Susac syndrome. Reverse transcription used roughly 0.5 to 1 ug RNA and random hexamers. MiXCR, run by TCRdb on the immunoSEQ multiplex PCR reads, gives a single entry per CDR3 protein. Of roughly 190,000 distinct CDR3 sequences listed, approximately 95% were seen once; the top ten hold 0.1%. Controls comprised healthy donors matched for age and sex. Germline CDR1 SEHNR, CDR2 FQNEAQ (reference sequence). Unmatched junction bases numbered 3, after V lost 5 bases and J lost 0 bases. CDR3 length: 16 residues. The source of this sequence is a human donor in good health. V gene TRBV7-9 combines with J gene TRBJ2-7, with 14 bases identical to TRBD2. The sample was CD4+ T cells from PBMCs. The CDR3 reads CASSQGLAGVSYEQYF. For the CDR3, the DNA is TGTGCCAGCAGCCAGGGACTAGCGGGGGTCTCCTACGAGCAGTACTTC.